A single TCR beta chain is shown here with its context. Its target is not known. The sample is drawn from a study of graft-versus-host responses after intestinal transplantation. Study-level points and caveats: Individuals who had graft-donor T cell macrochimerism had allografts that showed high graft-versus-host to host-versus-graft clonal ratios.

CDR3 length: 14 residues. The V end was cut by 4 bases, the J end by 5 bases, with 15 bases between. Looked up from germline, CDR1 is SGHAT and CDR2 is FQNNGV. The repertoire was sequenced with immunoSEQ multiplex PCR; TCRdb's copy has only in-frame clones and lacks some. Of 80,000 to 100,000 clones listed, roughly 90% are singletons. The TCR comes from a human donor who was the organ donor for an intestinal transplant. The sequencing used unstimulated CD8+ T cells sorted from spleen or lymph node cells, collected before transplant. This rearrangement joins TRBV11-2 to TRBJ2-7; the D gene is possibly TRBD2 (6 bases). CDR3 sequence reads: CASSYPDGGHEQYF. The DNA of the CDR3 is TGTGCCAGCAGCTACCCCGACGGGGGACACGAGCAGTACTTC.